This TCR beta chain comes out of a study of cytomegalovirus exposure and HLA in healthy donors. Researchers ran the PCR with 60 Vbeta and 13 Jbeta primers. Assay used: immunoSEQ multiplex PCR; TCRdb lists only in-frame clones, some missing. Of over 150,000 clones listed, approximately 79% are singletons. This clone was seen a few times. The germline CDR1 and CDR2 sequences are SGHRS and YFSETQ. CDR3 size: 11 residues. Trimming pared 4 bases from V and 2 bases from J, leaving 4 bases between. The J gene is TRBJ2-7, the V gene TRBV5-1; D is ambiguous. The source of this sequence is a man aged 35 to 55 in good health and CMV-seronegative. Sequencing input: PBMCs. The CDR3 bases are TGCGCCAGCAGCGCGGCCTACGAGCAGTACTTC. This encodes CASSAAYEQYF.